A selection of T cell receptor beta chains follows, all from one sample in a study of beta chain features in type 1 diabetes. Profiled with immunoSEQ multiplex PCR; TCRdb holds only in-frame clones, not every one. The sample lists 120,000 to 150,000 clones, less than 9% occurring once. Material: central memory CD4+ T cells from blood. All receptors come from a woman aged 25-40 years in good health. Both conserved end residues are part of each CDR3. The order of the fields is J gene, D gene, V gene, clone size, CDR3 DNA, CDR3 protein. A D gene is named only where the DNA matches it firmly. Clone size is stated in some rows and not others, as once, few, many or a class when expanded.

J gene: TRBJ2-2
D gene: -
V gene: TRBV9
clone size: few
CDR3 DNA: TGTGCCAGCAGCGTAGAATTCGGAGGCGGGGAGCTGTTTTTT
CDR3 protein: CASSVEFGGGELFF

J gene: TRBJ2-7
D gene: -
V gene: TRBV28
clone size: -
CDR3 DNA: TGTGCCAGCAGTTCTCTGTACGAGCAGTACTTC
CDR3 protein: CASSSLYEQYF

J gene: TRBJ2-4
D gene: -
V gene: TRBV10-3
clone size: -
CDR3 DNA: TGTGCCATCAGTGGCGGGAAGGTAAACATTCAGTACTTC
CDR3 protein: CAISGGKVNIQYF

J gene: TRBJ2-7
D gene: TRBD2
V gene: TRBV28
clone size: few
CDR3 DNA: TGTGCCACCGCCCCGACTAGCGGGTTCCCCTACGAGCAGTACTTC
CDR3 protein: CATAPTSGFPYEQYF

J gene: TRBJ2-7
D gene: TRBD1
V gene: TRBV6-1
clone size: few
CDR3 DNA: TGTGCCAGCAGTGGCCGGGACAGGGCGGTCTACGAGCAGTACTTC
CDR3 protein: CASSGRDRAVYEQYF

J gene: TRBJ1-4
D gene: -
V gene: TRBV4-2
clone size: -
CDR3 DNA: TGTGCCAGCAGCCAAGATCCAGGTCCGCCAAATGTCGTCAAACTGTTTTTT
CDR3 protein: CASSQDPGPPNVVKLFF

J gene: TRBJ1-2
D gene: TRBD1
V gene: TRBV7-9
clone size: many
CDR3 DNA: TGTGCCAGCAGCTTCCGACAGGGCGATGGCTACACCTTC
CDR3 protein: CASSFRQGDGYTF

J gene: TRBJ2-6
D gene: -
V gene: TRBV19
clone size: few
CDR3 DNA: TGTGCCAGTAAGCCCCACTCTGGGGCCAACGTCCTGACTTTC
CDR3 protein: CASKPHSGANVLTF

J gene: TRBJ1-1
D gene: -
V gene: TRBV9
clone size: few
CDR3 DNA: TGTGCCAGCAGCGCTACTCATACCCGGGGGAACACTGAAGCTTTCTTT
CDR3 protein: CASSATHTRGNTEAFF

J gene: TRBJ2-4
D gene: -
V gene: TRBV4-2
clone size: -
CDR3 DNA: TGTGCCAGCAGCCAAGATAGGCTAGCTGTTGCCAAAAACATTCAGTACTTC
CDR3 protein: CASSQDRLAVAKNIQYF

J gene: TRBJ2-4
D gene: -
V gene: TRBV5-6
clone size: -
CDR3 DNA: TGTGCCAGCAGCTTGAGAGGGTTGAACATTCAGTACTTC
CDR3 protein: CASSLRGLNIQYF

J gene: TRBJ2-2
D gene: TRBD2
V gene: TRBV11-2
clone size: -
CDR3 DNA: TGTGCCAGCAGCCCTAGCGGGGGAGGGACCGGGGAGCTGTTTTTT
CDR3 protein: CASSPSGGGTGELFF

J gene: TRBJ2-1
D gene: -
V gene: TRBV28
clone size: -
CDR3 DNA: TGTGCCAGCATCCCGGGGGTTTCCCTCTACAATGAGCAGTTCTTC
CDR3 protein: CASIPGVSLYNEQFF

J gene: TRBJ2-7
D gene: -
V gene: TRBV7-8
clone size: few
CDR3 DNA: TGTGCCAGCAGTTCCACTCGGGGACTGTCGGCGGTGGTCGAGCAGTACTTC
CDR3 protein: CASSSTRGLSAVVEQYF

J gene: TRBJ2-2
D gene: -
V gene: TRBV9
clone size: -
CDR3 DNA: -
CDR3 protein: CASSEPLGAAPGSCFF

J gene: TRBJ2-3
D gene: TRBD2
V gene: TRBV25-1
clone size: -
CDR3 DNA: TGTGCCAGCAAATCGACTAGCGGGATAGGGGGCACAGATACGCAGTATTTT
CDR3 protein: CASKSTSGIGGTDTQYF

J gene: TRBJ1-4
D gene: TRBD1
V gene: TRBV5-6
clone size: many
CDR3 DNA: TGTGCCAGCAGCTTGGGTAGCAGGGGGCAGGGTGAAAAACTGTTTTTT
CDR3 protein: CASSLGSRGQGEKLFF

J gene: TRBJ2-7
D gene: TRBD1
V gene: TRBV5-1
clone size: -
CDR3 DNA: TGCGCCAGCAGCGATTCAAAATTACAGGGGGATTCAAGCGAGCAGTACTTC
CDR3 protein: CASSDSKLQGDSSEQYF

J gene: TRBJ2-1
D gene: TRBD2
V gene: TRBV29-1
clone size: many
CDR3 DNA: TGCAGCGTTCCGGGACTAGCGGGAGTACATGAGCAGTTCTTC
CDR3 protein: CSVPGLAGVHEQFF

J gene: TRBJ1-2
D gene: -
V gene: TRBV7-2
clone size: few
CDR3 DNA: TGTGCCAGCAGCTTACTACAAGGGCAGGGGCTTGGCTACACCTTC
CDR3 protein: CASSLLQGQGLGYTF

J gene: TRBJ2-1
D gene: TRBD2
V gene: TRBV5-4
clone size: -
CDR3 DNA: TGTGCCAGCAGCCTGGGGGGTAGCGGGAGGGCTGGCGATGAGCAGTTCTTC
CDR3 protein: CASSLGGSGRAGDEQFF

J gene: TRBJ2-3
D gene: TRBD1
V gene: TRBV7-9
clone size: -
CDR3 DNA: TGTGCCAGCAGCCCGGGACAGAGTAACACAGATACGCAGTATTTT
CDR3 protein: CASSPGQSNTDTQYF

J gene: TRBJ2-5
D gene: -
V gene: TRBV19
clone size: few
CDR3 DNA: TGTGCCAGTAGTATAGCGGGGAAGGAAGAGACCCAGTACTTC
CDR3 protein: CASSIAGKEETQYF

J gene: TRBJ2-1
D gene: TRBD2
V gene: TRBV11-2
clone size: few
CDR3 DNA: TGTGCCAGCAGCCGGACTATGGGACCCGGGAGGTACAATGAGCAGTTCTTC
CDR3 protein: CASSRTMGPGRYNEQFF

J gene: TRBJ2-1
D gene: -
V gene: TRBV7-9
clone size: -
CDR3 DNA: TGTGCCAGCAGCCCTCAGGTTGGACTACTTTTGTTCTTC
CDR3 protein: CASSPQVGLLLFF

J gene: TRBJ2-5
D gene: -
V gene: TRBV9
clone size: -
CDR3 DNA: TGTGCCAGCAGCGTAGCTCCCAGCCAAGAGACCCAGTACTTC
CDR3 protein: CASSVAPSQETQYF

J gene: TRBJ2-1
D gene: TRBD2
V gene: TRBV7-3
clone size: -
CDR3 DNA: TGTGCCAGCAGCTCGGGACTAGCGGGAGGAAGCTCCTACAATGAGCAGTTCTTC
CDR3 protein: CASSSGLAGGSSYNEQFF

J gene: TRBJ1-2
D gene: -
V gene: TRBV7-9
clone size: few
CDR3 DNA: TGTGCCTCCTCGGGGGAGGTAGGCTACACCTTC
CDR3 protein: CASSGEVGYTF

J gene: TRBJ2-5
D gene: TRBD1
V gene: TRBV6-5
clone size: few
CDR3 DNA: TGTGCCAGCAGTACCGGGACAGAAGGAGAGACCCAGTACTTC
CDR3 protein: CASSTGTEGETQYF

J gene: TRBJ2-1
D gene: -
V gene: TRBV5-1
clone size: few
CDR3 DNA: TGCGCCAGCAGCTTGAACCCGGGGGTCAATGAGCAGTTCTTC
CDR3 protein: CASSLNPGVNEQFF

J gene: TRBJ2-1
D gene: TRBD2
V gene: TRBV7-2
clone size: many
CDR3 DNA: TGTGCCAGCAGCTTAGTGGCTAGCGGGGGGTTAGATGAGCAGTTCTTC
CDR3 protein: CASSLVASGGLDEQFF

J gene: TRBJ2-3
D gene: -
V gene: TRBV5-5
clone size: few
CDR3 DNA: TGTGCCAGCAGCTTGGCGGGATACAGCACAGATACGCAGTATTTT
CDR3 protein: CASSLAGYSTDTQYF

J gene: TRBJ2-7
D gene: TRBD2
V gene: TRBV28
clone size: many
CDR3 DNA: TGTGCCAGCAGCCACGGGGCGGGAGGCTCCGAGCAGTACTTC
CDR3 protein: CASSHGAGGSEQYF

J gene: TRBJ1-5
D gene: -
V gene: TRBV6-6
clone size: -
CDR3 DNA: TGTGCCAGCAGTTTGGTTGGAGGATCCAATCAGCCCCAGCATTTT
CDR3 protein: CASSLVGGSNQPQHF

J gene: TRBJ2-1
D gene: -
V gene: TRBV6-4
clone size: -
CDR3 DNA: TGTGCCAGCAGCAGGGAACCATACAATGAGCAGTTCTTC
CDR3 protein: CASSREPYNEQFF

J gene: TRBJ2-6
D gene: -
V gene: TRBV30
clone size: few
CDR3 DNA: TGTGCCTGGATAGACAGAGGAGCTGGGGCCAACGTCCTGACTTTC
CDR3 protein: CAWIDRGAGANVLTF

J gene: TRBJ2-7
D gene: -
V gene: TRBV7-8
clone size: -
CDR3 DNA: TGTGCCAGCAGCTTGGGTAGCACAGGGACCGTAGACGAGCAGTACTTC
CDR3 protein: CASSLGSTGTVDEQYF

J gene: TRBJ1-5
D gene: TRBD1
V gene: TRBV7-2
clone size: few
CDR3 DNA: TGTGCCAGCAGCGAACAGGGGAGCGCTTATAGCAATCAGCCCCAGCATTTT
CDR3 protein: CASSEQGSAYSNQPQHF

J gene: TRBJ2-5
D gene: TRBD1
V gene: TRBV5-1
clone size: -
CDR3 DNA: TGCGCCAGCAGCCAGGACAGGGGACAAGAGACCCAGTACTTC
CDR3 protein: CASSQDRGQETQYF

J gene: TRBJ2-7
D gene: -
V gene: TRBV7-8
clone size: -
CDR3 DNA: TGTGCCAGCAGCCCTACAGGAAACGAGCAGTACTTC
CDR3 protein: CASSPTGNEQYF

J gene: TRBJ2-1
D gene: -
V gene: TRBV6-6
clone size: few
CDR3 DNA: TGTGCCAGCACCAAACAAGATGAGCAGTTCTTC
CDR3 protein: CASTKQDEQFF

J gene: TRBJ2-3
D gene: TRBD2
V gene: TRBV7-2
clone size: few
CDR3 DNA: TGTGCCAGCAGCTTAAACGGGGGGACTACCACAGATACGCAGTATTTT
CDR3 protein: CASSLNGGTTTDTQYF

J gene: TRBJ1-2
D gene: -
V gene: TRBV29-1
clone size: many
CDR3 DNA: TGCAGCGTGGCAGGGGTTCGGGACTATGGCTACACCTTC
CDR3 protein: CSVAGVRDYGYTF

J gene: TRBJ1-5
D gene: TRBD1
V gene: TRBV19
clone size: -
CDR3 DNA: TGTGCCAGTAGTGCCTCGACAGGGCGCTACCAGCCCCAGCATTTT
CDR3 protein: CASSASTGRYQPQHF

J gene: TRBJ2-1
D gene: TRBD2
V gene: TRBV23-1
clone size: few
CDR3 DNA: TGCGCCAGCTTAGGACTAGCGGTTTACAATGAGCAGTTCTTC
CDR3 protein: CASLGLAVYNEQFF

J gene: TRBJ2-3
D gene: -
V gene: TRBV25-1
clone size: -
CDR3 DNA: TGTGCCAGCAGTGAAGTAGGGGGGAGGGCAGATACGCAGTATTTT
CDR3 protein: CASSEVGGRADTQYF

J gene: TRBJ1-5
D gene: -
V gene: TRBV19
clone size: -
CDR3 DNA: TGTGCCAGTCGTCCAAGAGAGCTGGTTCAGCCCCAGCATTTT
CDR3 protein: CASRPRELVQPQHF

J gene: TRBJ2-7
D gene: TRBD1
V gene: TRBV10-2
clone size: many
CDR3 DNA: TGCGCCAGCAGGCCGGGACAGGGGACGTACGAGCAGTACTTC
CDR3 protein: CASRPGQGTYEQYF

J gene: TRBJ2-1
D gene: -
V gene: TRBV7-6
clone size: few
CDR3 DNA: TGTGCCAGCGGCCGGGATTCCTCCTACAATGAGCAGTTCTTC
CDR3 protein: CASGRDSSYNEQFF

J gene: TRBJ2-6
D gene: -
V gene: TRBV29-1
clone size: many
CDR3 DNA: TGCAGCGTGGGAGGTACAGGAATCGGGTCGGGGGCCAACGTCCTGACTTTC
CDR3 protein: CSVGGTGIGSGANVLTF

J gene: TRBJ1-2
D gene: -
V gene: TRBV29-1
clone size: few
CDR3 DNA: TGCAGCGTTGTAGGGTCAGGGGTAGGCGGCTACACCTTC
CDR3 protein: CSVVGSGVGGYTF

J gene: TRBJ2-1
D gene: TRBD1
V gene: TRBV15
clone size: many
CDR3 DNA: TGTGCCACCAGCAGAGATAAAACGGGACAGGGAGGTGATGAGCAGTTCTTC
CDR3 protein: CATSRDKTGQGGDEQFF

J gene: TRBJ1-1
D gene: -
V gene: TRBV5-8
clone size: -
CDR3 DNA: TGTGCCAGCAGCTTTCCCGAGCTGAACACTGAAGCTTTCTTT
CDR3 protein: CASSFPELNTEAFF

J gene: TRBJ2-7
D gene: TRBD2
V gene: TRBV19
clone size: few
CDR3 DNA: TGTGCCAGTAGTACGGCCGGGACTAGCGCTTACGAGCAGTACTTC
CDR3 protein: CASSTAGTSAYEQYF

J gene: TRBJ2-5
D gene: TRBD2
V gene: TRBV7-2
clone size: many
CDR3 DNA: TGTGCCAGCAGCAACCGACTAGCGGTCCAAGAGACCCAGTACTTC
CDR3 protein: CASSNRLAVQETQYF

J gene: TRBJ1-5
D gene: -
V gene: TRBV27
clone size: -
CDR3 DNA: TGTGCCAGCAGTCCGTACAAGGGGAATCAGCCCCAGCATTTT
CDR3 protein: CASSPYKGNQPQHF

J gene: TRBJ2-1
D gene: TRBD1
V gene: TRBV6-6
clone size: many
CDR3 DNA: TGTGCCAGCAGTTCCGGAGCCGGGACAGAGCACTTCTTC
CDR3 protein: CASSSGAGTEHFF

J gene: TRBJ2-7
D gene: -
V gene: TRBV6-5
clone size: -
CDR3 DNA: TGTGCCAGCAGTTACTCGATAGGGACTCTTGAGCAGTACTTC
CDR3 protein: CASSYSIGTLEQYF

J gene: TRBJ2-2
D gene: TRBD2
V gene: TRBV5-6
clone size: few
CDR3 DNA: TGTGCCAGCAGCGCTCCGGGACTAGCGGGAGCCGGGGAGCTGTTTTTT
CDR3 protein: CASSAPGLAGAGELFF

J gene: TRBJ2-3
D gene: -
V gene: TRBV7-2
clone size: few
CDR3 DNA: TGTGCCAGCAGCTTAGTCCAGTCTTTAAACGCAGATACGCAGTATTTT
CDR3 protein: CASSLVQSLNADTQYF